What follows is one T cell receptor (beta chain) and its context. This sample was taken from a study of T cell responses to AZD1222 COVID-19 vaccine. Sequencing used immunoSEQ multiplex PCR; TCRdb keeps in-frame clones, though not all of them. The data show some 180,000 clones, roughly 89% seen once. Germline V gives CDR1 SGHDN, CDR2 FVKESK. V shed 1 base and J shed 0 bases, with 8 bases lying between them. The CDR3 is 15 amino acids. This specimen was peripheral blood, taken on day 0 of AZD1222 vaccination. The V call is TRBV14, the J call TRBJ2-3; D gene uncertain. The sequence derives from an adult in good health. The CDR3 bases are TGTGCCAGCAGCCAAGGGCAGTTGAGCACAGATACGCAGTATTTT. Translating gives CASSQGQLSTDTQYF.